A selection of T cell receptor beta chains follows, all from one sample in a study of control samples from healthy donors and cancer patients. TCRdb's copy holds only in-frame clones and misses some; the assay was immunoSEQ multiplex PCR. The table has about 97,000 clones, 92% seen once. Sequencing was performed on blood. The source of these receptors is a woman aged 18 to 35 in good health. CDR3s include the opening cysteine and the closing phenylalanine or tryptophan. The D gene is left open where the match is weak. Only some rows state a clone size, as once, few, many or a class for expanded clones.

clone_size j_call d_call v_call cdr3_nt cdr3_aa
few TRBJ2-7 TRBD1 TRBV15 TGTGCCACCAGCAGAGGACAGGGGTCCACCTACGAGCAGTACTTC CATSRGQGSTYEQYF
NA TRBJ1-5 TRBD1 TRBV19 TGTGCCAGTAGTACCACAGGGGGCGGAGGGGTAAGCAATCAGCCCCAGCATTTT CASSTTGGGGVSNQPQHF
NA TRBJ1-2 NA TRBV7-9 TGTGCCAGCAGCTTAGCGCAGGCAGAGGGCGGCTACACCTTC CASSLAQAEGGYTF
NA TRBJ2-3 TRBD1 TRBV5-1 TGCGCCAGCAGCGCGACAGGGGATCGCACAGATACGCAGTATTTT CASSATGDRTDTQYF
NA TRBJ2-2 TRBD1 TRBV5-4 TGTGCCAGCAGCTTGGCGGGAACAGGGGCTCCGGGGGAGCTGTTTTTT CASSLAGTGAPGELFF
NA TRBJ2-1 NA TRBV5-6 TGTGCCAGCAGCCCAGGAGGGAATGAGCAGTTCTTC CASSPGGNEQFF
NA TRBJ2-1 TRBD2 TRBV13 TGTGCCAGCAGCTTAGAATCTAGCGGGAGGTCCAATGAGCAGTTCTTC CASSLESSGRSNEQFF
once TRBJ1-2 NA TRBV11-2 TGTGCCGTAATAGGTTGGGGGACCGATGGCTACACCTTC CAVIGWGTDGYTF
NA TRBJ1-1 NA TRBV7-9 TGTGCCAGCAGGCGTTCCGACGAAGCTTTCTTT CASRRSDEAFF
NA TRBJ2-7 TRBD1 TRBV5-1 TGCGCCAGCAGCCCCCGGACAGGTGGAAGCTACGAGCAGTACTTC CASSPRTGGSYEQYF
NA TRBJ1-1 TRBD1 TRBV29-1 TGCAGCGGGGGGACAGGCATGAACACTGAAGCTTTCTTT CSGGTGMNTEAFF
NA TRBJ2-1 NA TRBV7-2 TGTGCCAGCAGCTTACGTGGTCCGGGGGCCGATGAGCAGTTCTTC CASSLRGPGADEQFF